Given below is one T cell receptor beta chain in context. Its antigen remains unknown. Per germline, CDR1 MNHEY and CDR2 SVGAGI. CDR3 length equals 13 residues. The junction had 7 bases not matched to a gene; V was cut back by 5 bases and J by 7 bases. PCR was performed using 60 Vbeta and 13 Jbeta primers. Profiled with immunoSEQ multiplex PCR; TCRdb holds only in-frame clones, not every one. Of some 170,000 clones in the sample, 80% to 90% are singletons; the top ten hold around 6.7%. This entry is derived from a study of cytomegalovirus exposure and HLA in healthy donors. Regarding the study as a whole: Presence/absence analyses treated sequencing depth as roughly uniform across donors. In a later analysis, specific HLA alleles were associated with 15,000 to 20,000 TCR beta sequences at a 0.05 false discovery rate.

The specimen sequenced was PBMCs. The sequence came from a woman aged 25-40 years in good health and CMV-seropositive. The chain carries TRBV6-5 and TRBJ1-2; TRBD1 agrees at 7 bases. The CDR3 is CASSPDRVLGYTF. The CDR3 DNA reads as TGTGCCAGCAGTCCAGACAGGGTTCTTGGCTACACCTTC.